The clone carrying this T cell receptor beta chain has more than one count but fewer than ten. Its target is unknown. The TCR library protocol was used to attach unique molecular identifiers. These identifiers were attached to individual cDNA molecules. TCRdb passed the 5' RACE reads through MiXCR, listing each CDR3 protein once. The repertoire holds roughly 62,000 distinct CDR3 sequences, about 8% seen once, with about 3.3% in the top ten. This sample was included in a study of early T cells in non-severe SARS-CoV-2 infection. Turning to the study itself: Sequencing used unsorted whole-blood bulk RNA, so chains lack pairing. Whole-study results and caveats: Anti-spike CD8 responses were favored in VDJdb matching, and private and CD4 specificities were missed.

The TCR originated in an adult who was a healthcare worker with PCR-confirmed SARS-CoV-2 infection or an uninfected control (not recorded which). Sequences were obtained from whole blood.

In DNA form, the CDR3 reads TGTGCCAGCAGCCAGAGAAGGAATTGGGACTATGGCTACACCTTC. It codes for CASSQRRNWDYGYTF. The chain links TRBV3-1 to TRBJ1-2, with unresolved D. This CDR3 spans 15 amino acids. Germline CDR1 and CDR2: LGHDT and YNNKEL (reference sequence). Trimming pared 3 bases from V and 3 bases from J, leaving 14 bases between.